One sample yielded the 8 T cell receptor beta chains listed below, sequenced in a study of T cells in Graves' hyperthyroidism and ophthalmopathy. It was RNA transcripts that yielded the amplified TCR beta CDR3 regions. During a first-round RT-PCR of the TCR CDR3, the HTBI primer set was used. TCRdb re-called the multiplex PCR reads through MiXCR, storing one row per CDR3 protein. The repertoire holds more than 300,000 distinct CDR3 sequences, with more than 14% as singletons. Sequencing input: blood. The receptors come from a woman aged 25 to 39 with Graves' ophthalmopathy.

This clonotype occurred many times. V gene TRBV10-3 combines with J gene TRBJ2-1; D could derive from TRBD1 or TRBD2 (7 bases each). Germline V gene lookup returns CDR1 ENHRY and CDR2 SYGVKD. V lost 3 bases and J lost 0, with 24 bases in between. This CDR3 spans 20 amino acids. The CDR3 region is CAISEGGTRASGHSYNEQFF. The CDR3 DNA is TGTGCCATCAGTGAAGGGGGCACCAGGGCTAGCGGACACTCCTACAATGAGCAGTTCTTC.

The rearrangement joins TRBV6-1 to TRBJ2-5; TRBD2 matches 13 bases. CDR1 MNHNS and CDR2 SASEGT come from the germline V gene. Trimming took 5 bases from V and 0 from J; bases not matched to a gene: 6. This CDR3 spans 17 amino acids. DNA of the CDR3: TGTGCCAGCAGTCGGACTAGCGGGGGAGAATACCAAGAGACCCAGTACTTC. Its translation: CASSRTSGGEYQETQYF.

As regards this clonotype: A much larger clone is a single base away; this may be a read error. This chain joins TRBV7-9 and TRBJ1-1; 8 positions agree with TRBD1. With 4 bases clipped from V and 4 bases from J, the junction kept 2 bases outside the gene matches. Germline V CDR1 and CDR2: SEHNR, FQNEAQ (reference sequence). The CDR3 is 13 amino acids. The CDR3 is CASSSGGLTEAFF. The CDR3 region has the DNA TGTGCCAGCAGCTCAGGGGGCCTCACTGAAGCTTTCTTT.

This clonotype appeared a few times. V and J are TRBV10-2 and TRBJ2-1; 16 nucleotides align to TRBD2. This CDR3 is built from 13 residues. CDR1 is WSHSY, CDR2 SAAADI, per germline. CDR3 sequence: CATGTSGGAEQFF. CDR3 DNA: TGCGCTACCGGGACTAGCGGGGGGGCGGAGCAGTTCTTC.

This chain joins TRBV9 and TRBJ2-3; 10 nucleotides match TRBD2. V was pared by 3 bases and J by 3 bases, with 7 bases of the junction left unmatched. The CDR3 runs to 16 residues. Germline V gene sequence: CDR1 SGDLS, CDR2 YYNGEE. CDR3 sequence reads: CASSERGGLGTDTQYF. The DNA of the CDR3 is TGTGCCAGCAGCGAGCGGGGGGGCCTAGGAACAGATACGCAGTATTTT. Variable domain in full (rest from reference TRBV9 and TRBJ2-3): DSGVTQTPKHLITATGQRVTLRCSPRSGDLSVYWYQQSLDQGLQFLIQYYNGEERAKGNILERFSAQQFPDLHSELNLSSLELGDSALYFCASSERGGLGTDTQYFGPGTRLTVL.

This clonotype occurred a few times. The V call is TRBV27, the J call TRBJ1-6, with 10 positions matching TRBD1. The CDR3 is 16 amino acids. Germline V lookup: CDR1 MNHEY, CDR2 SMNVEV (reference sequence). The J segment lost 8 bases and the V segment lost 4 bases, leaving 8 bases of the junction unmatched. CDR3 sequence: CASSWVGTGVDSPLHF. CDR3 DNA sequence: TGTGCCAGCAGTTGGGTCGGGACAGGGGTTGATTCACCCCTCCACTTT.

This clonotype has at least ten counts. A junction end diverges from the germline sequence, so it may reflect a read error. The V call is TRBV7-7, the J call TRBJ2-3; D possibly corresponds to TRBD1 (5 bases). There are 15 residues in the CDR3. Germline loops: CDR1 SSHAT, CDR2 FNYEAQ (reference sequence). CDR3 nucleotide sequence: TGTGCTAGCAGCTTAAGTGGGGCAGGCACAGATACGCAGTATTTT. This encodes CASSLSGAGTDTQYF.

This chain connects TRBV5-1 to TRBJ2-5; 9 positions agree with TRBD2. Germline trimming cut 0 bases from V and 1 base from J; bases unmatched to any gene: 10. Germline CDR1 reads SGHRS; CDR2 reads YFSETQ. This CDR3 is built from 18 residues. CDR3 residues: CASSLAGLSGGLQETQYF. CDR3 coding DNA: TGCGCCAGCAGCTTGGCCGGGTTAAGCGGGGGGCTCCAAGAGACCCAGTACTTC.